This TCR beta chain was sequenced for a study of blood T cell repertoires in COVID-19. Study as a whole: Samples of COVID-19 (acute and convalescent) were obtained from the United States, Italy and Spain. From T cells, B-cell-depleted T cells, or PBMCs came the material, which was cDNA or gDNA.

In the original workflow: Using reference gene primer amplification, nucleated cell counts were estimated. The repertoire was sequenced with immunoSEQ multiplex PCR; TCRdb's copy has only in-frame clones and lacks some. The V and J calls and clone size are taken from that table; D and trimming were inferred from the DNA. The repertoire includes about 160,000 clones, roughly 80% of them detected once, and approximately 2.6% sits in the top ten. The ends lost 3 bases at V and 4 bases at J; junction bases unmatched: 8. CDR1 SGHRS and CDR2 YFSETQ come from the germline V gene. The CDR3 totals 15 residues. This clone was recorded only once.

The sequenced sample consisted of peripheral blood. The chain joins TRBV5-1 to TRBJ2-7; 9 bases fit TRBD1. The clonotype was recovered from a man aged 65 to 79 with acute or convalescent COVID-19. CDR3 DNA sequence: TGCGCCAGCAGCTGGGGACAGGGAGGGGATTACGAGCAGTACTTC. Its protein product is CASSWGQGGDYEQYF.